The present entry profiles one TCR beta chain with its context. Antigen unknown. Other nucleotide sequences from this sample produce the same CDR3. The sample belongs to a study of shared clonotypes between healthy human individuals. Study outcomes and limitations: Represented genetic and exposure-history diversity was restricted by having few donors.

This CDR3 is 13 amino acids long. Germline assignment: CDR1 MNHEY and CDR2 SMNVEV (reference sequence). Trimming removed 3 bases from V and 6 bases from J, with 9 bases in between. Terminally differentiated effector memory CD45RA+ cells were excluded by CCR7 positive selection of CD45RO-negative cells. Study donors comprised healthy, HIV-negative adults devoid of recent acute infection or vaccination. About 30,000 T cell genomes (around 190 ng DNA) went into each sorted-subset replicate. Data came from immunoSEQ multiplex PCR; TCRdb stores just in-frame clones and leaves some out. The sample carries under 700,000 clones, 95% recorded once.

This sequence originates from a woman younger than 45 in good health. The rearrangement joins TRBV27 to TRBJ1-5; a possible D gene is TRBD1 (5 bases). The sample comprised naive CD8+ T cells sorted from blood. CDR3 region: CASSLGESQPQHF. The DNA for the CDR3 is TGTGCCAGCAGTTTGGGGGAATCTCAGCCCCAGCATTTT.